Listed below are T cell receptor beta chains from one sample, sequenced in a study of human T cells and chemical hapten exposure. Each CDR3 protein gets one entry after TCRdb re-called the RACE reads with MiXCR. The sample contains 180,000 or so distinct CDR3 sequences, about 14% of which appear only once. Specimen: whole blood, collected in connection with sensitization to the hapten diphenylcyclopropenone (DPC). The origin of the receptors is a woman between 25 and 40 years old with alopecia areata. Some clones in this sample may be carry-over from other donors' samples. The CDR3 runs from the conserved cysteine through the conserved F or W. A D gene is named only where the DNA matches it firmly. Not every row has a clone size; where given, it reads once, few, many or a size class.

J: TRBJ1-1
D: -
size: -
V: TRBV7-3
CDR3: CASSPRHSNTEAFF
DNA: TGTGCCAGCAGCCCCCGACACTCGAACACTGAAGCTTTCTTT

J: TRBJ2-5
D: -
size: -
V: TRBV30
CDR3: CAWRYRGQETQYF
DNA: TGTGCCTGGAGATATAGGGGGCAAGAGACCCAGTACTTC

J: TRBJ1-4
D: -
size: -
V: TRBV15
CDR3: CATSTLGGLREKLFF
DNA: TGTGCCACCAGCACTCTAGGAGGGCTTAGAGAAAAACTGTTTTTT

J: TRBJ1-1
D: TRBD1
size: -
V: TRBV5-1
CDR3: CASKLTGSETEAFF
DNA: TGCGCCAGCAAATTGACAGGGAGTGAGACTGAAGCTTTCTTT

J: TRBJ1-6
D: TRBD1
size: few
V: TRBV9
CDR3: CASSMTGKGSPLHF
DNA: TGTGCCAGCAGCATGACAGGGAAGGGTTCACCCCTCCACTTT

J: TRBJ2-1
D: -
size: few
V: TRBV18
CDR3: CASSPPWLPAASEQFF
DNA: TGTGCCAGCTCACCACCCTGGTTGCCCGCCGCTTCTGAGCAGTTCTTC

J: TRBJ1-2
D: -
size: few
V: TRBV6-6
CDR3: CASRIQGLEYGYTF
DNA: TGTGCCAGCAGAATACAGGGTCTTGAATATGGCTACACCTTC

J: TRBJ2-1
D: -
size: -
V: TRBV6-5
CDR3: CASSYGLRDEQFF
DNA: TGTGCCAGCAGTTACGGGCTTCGTGATGAGCAGTTCTTC

J: TRBJ2-6
D: -
size: many
V: TRBV12-3/TRBV12-4
CDR3: CASRQRAGRVSAGANVLTF
DNA: TGTGCCAGCAGGCAAAGGGCGGGCAGGGTAAGCGCTGGGGCCAACGTCCTGACTTTC

J: TRBJ2-1
D: -
size: few
V: TRBV29-1
CDR3: CSVEGFLEGALGYNEQFF
DNA: TGCAGCGTTGAAGGATTCCTCGAGGGAGCCCTCGGGTACAATGAGCAGTTCTTC

J: TRBJ2-5
D: -
size: -
V: TRBV12-3/TRBV12-4
CDR3: CASSSRLGRVETQYF
DNA: TGTGCCAGCAGTTCTAGGTTGGGCAGGGTAGAGACCCAGTACTTC

J: TRBJ1-1
D: TRBD1
size: -
V: TRBV7-8
CDR3: CASSPGQGAVVTEAFF
DNA: TGTGCCAGCAGCCCTGGACAGGGGGCGGTGGTTACTGAAGCTTTCTTT

J: TRBJ1-2
D: TRBD1
size: once
V: TRBV5-1
CDR3: CASSPGQPPGYTF
DNA: TGCGCCAGCAGCCCGGGACAGCCTCCGGGCTACACCTTC

J: TRBJ1-2
D: TRBD1
size: few
V: TRBV29-1
CDR3: CSVPGQDYGYTF
DNA: TGCAGCGTCCCCGGACAGGACTATGGCTACACCTTC

J: TRBJ2-7
D: -
size: -
V: TRBV5-1
CDR3: CASSLDRPSVYEQYF
DNA: TGCGCCAGCAGCTTGGACAGGCCCAGTGTCTACGAGCAGTACTTC

J: TRBJ2-6
D: TRBD1
size: -
V: TRBV20-1
CDR3: CSAATQGGAGANVLTF
DNA: TGCAGTGCGGCTACGCAAGGGGGCGCTGGGGCCAACGTCCTGACTTTC

J: TRBJ2-7
D: TRBD2
size: few
V: TRBV5-1
CDR3: CASSLWASGEGRSYEQYF
DNA: TGCGCCAGCAGCTTGTGGGCGAGCGGGGAAGGTCGATCCTACGAGCAGTACTTC